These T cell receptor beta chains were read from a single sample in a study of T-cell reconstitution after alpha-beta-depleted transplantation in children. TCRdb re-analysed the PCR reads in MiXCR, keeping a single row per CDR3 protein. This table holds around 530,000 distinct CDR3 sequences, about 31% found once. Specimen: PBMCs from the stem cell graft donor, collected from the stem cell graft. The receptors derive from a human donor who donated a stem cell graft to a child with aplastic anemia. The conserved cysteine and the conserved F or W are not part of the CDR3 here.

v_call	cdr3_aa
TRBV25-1	ASSEYDGYT
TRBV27	ASRAQGVGEAF
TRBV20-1	SAGRYPNSNQPQH
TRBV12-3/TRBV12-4	ASSSKVKRVVGGELF
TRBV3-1	ASSPRGGGLAGAKRDGNEQF
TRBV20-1	SAREQYNEQF
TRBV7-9	ASSLSAGVTDTQY
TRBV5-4	ASSLWAELSTDTQY
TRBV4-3	ASSQGWTANYGYT
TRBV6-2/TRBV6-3	ASSYWGQGPNTEAF
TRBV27	ASRPTEYNEQF
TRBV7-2	ASSLSLQPQH
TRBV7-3	ASSLSRNDEQY
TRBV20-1	SARGSRGSYEQY
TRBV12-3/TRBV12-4	ASSGESETQY
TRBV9	ASSVGPGGYEQY
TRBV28	ASSFRTGFYEQY
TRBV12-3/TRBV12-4	ASSGDRVTGQPQH
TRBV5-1	ASSLNVGVPEAF
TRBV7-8	ASSPWTGGIKNIQY
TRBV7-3	ASGGSYNEQF
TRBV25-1	ASRDTGGLGQF
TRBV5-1	ASSRLAGVSGELF
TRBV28	ASSLGGLAGGEQF
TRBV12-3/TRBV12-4	ARRGGRDQPQH
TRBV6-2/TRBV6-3	ASRPGPLYNEQF
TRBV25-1	ASRIVPREYEQF
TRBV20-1	SAGTGVIVEQY
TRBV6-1	AGRLRGDFPEQY
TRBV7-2	ASSLVAGAAYNEQF
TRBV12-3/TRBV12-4	ASSQMGGMSTEAF
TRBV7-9	ASSSTTGSNYGYT
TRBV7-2	ASSLDGRGNQPQH
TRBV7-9	ASSPRLAGASGELF
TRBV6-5	ASEKAADTQY
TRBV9	ASSVAGLAGIWNEQF